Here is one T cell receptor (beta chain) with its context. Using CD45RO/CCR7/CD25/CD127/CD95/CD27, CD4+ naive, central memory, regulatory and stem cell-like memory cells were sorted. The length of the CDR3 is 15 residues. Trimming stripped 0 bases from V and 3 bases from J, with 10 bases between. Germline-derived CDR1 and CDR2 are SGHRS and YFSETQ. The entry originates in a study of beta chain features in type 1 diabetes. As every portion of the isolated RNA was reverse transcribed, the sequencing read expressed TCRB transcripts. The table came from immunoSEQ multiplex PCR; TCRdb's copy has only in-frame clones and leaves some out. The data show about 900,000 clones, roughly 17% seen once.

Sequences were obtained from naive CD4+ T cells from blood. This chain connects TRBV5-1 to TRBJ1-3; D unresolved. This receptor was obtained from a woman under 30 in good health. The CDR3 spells CASSLALRLGNTIYF. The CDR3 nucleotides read TGCGCCAGCAGCTTGGCTTTGAGGCTTGGAAACACCATATATTTT.